A single T cell receptor (beta chain) is shown here with its context. Its target antigen remains unknown. Base qualities are not at hand, and no much larger clone is one base apart. The sample's treatment or condition, from its label and the paper: in vitro stimulation with specific CMV peptide epitopes to enrich CMV-specific T cells. V and J are truncated by 2 bases and 4 bases respectively, leaving an intervening sequence of 9 bases. The CDR3 covers 14 residues, taking in both the cysteine and the phenylalanine. Only the CDR3 DNA stays, 42 bases, in frame from base 1. The data were taken from a study of T cell repertoires in cytomegalovirus infection (dated by TCRdb to between 2019 and 2020). For context, the study as a whole: The peptide stimulations were aimed at well-studied HLA-B-restricted epitopes as well as recently identified HLA-C-restricted CMV epitopes, whose presentation resists viral immunomodulation. The HLA type of each donor mattered for the analysis, because public TCR beta signatures pointed to carriage of CMV infection along with the matching HLA type.

Overall results and qualifications from the work: In both this cohort and an independent roughly 400-donor cohort, the cumulative frequency of public TCR beta family members distinguished carriers of CMV infection plus the relevant HLA type. In the ex vivo response, HLA-C-restricted CMV-specific TCR beta clonotypes were dominant, and in two of eight donors the single most frequent clonotype came from this HLA-C-restricted group.

Sequencing took place on an Illumina HiSeq 1500. TCRdb ran its own pipeline on the public reads, namely fastp trimming at Q25 and MiXCR clone calling, and kept in-frame beta chains. Rows are combined by CDR3 protein, so each entry shows the most common genes and DNA. The sample table lists about 890,000 distinct CDR3 sequences, around a third of them with a count of one. The leading ten clones occupy over 12% of the sample. This receptor was taken from a human donor in good health (CMV status not recorded). Some clones in this sample may be carry-over from other donors' samples. The sample consisted of cultured CD8+ T cells from PBMCs, taken from culture after CMV antigen stimulation. The rearrangement joined TRBV12-3 or TRBV12-4 to TRBJ1-5, with no confidently assigned D gene. The DNA reads TGTGCCAGCAGTTTAAACGGGGTTAATCAGCCCCAGCATTTT. Translated, it reads CASSLNGVNQPQHF.